The 7 T cell receptor beta chains in this list originate from one sample, sequenced in a study of shared clonotypes between healthy human individuals. Repertoires were generated with immunoSEQ multiplex PCR, while TCRdb's copy carries only in-frame clones and drops some. The sample lists over 1.5 million clones, around 98% occurring once. Sequenced: naive CD4+ T cells sorted from blood. Regarding subset: CD45RA+ positively selected. Every receptor here comes from a man aged 30 to 45 in good health.

The chain recombines TRBV7-9 with TRBJ2-5; D may be TRBD2 (6 bases). There are 9 residues in the CDR3. Looked up from germline, CDR1 is SEHNR and CDR2 is FQNEAQ (reference sequence). The V gene lost 11 bases and the J gene lost 5 bases, with 6 bases spanning the gap. CDR3 residues: CAGGETQYF. In nucleotides, the CDR3 is TGTGCCGGGGGGGAGACCCAGTACTTC.

The chain has TRBV5-5 and TRBJ2-2; no definite D call. From germline, CDR1 is SGHKS and CDR2 YYEKEE (reference sequence). V dropped 2 bases and J dropped 2 bases, with 1 base sitting between them. The CDR3 is 12 residues long. The CDR3 is CASSFNTGELFF. CDR3 coding DNA: TGTGCCAGCAGCTTTAACACCGGGGAGCTGTTTTTT.

The chain recombines TRBV7-8 with TRBJ2-6; D is possibly TRBD1 or TRBD2 (5 bases each). CDR1 and CDR2 (germline): SGHVS, FQNEAQ. The CDR3 covers 17 residues. Trimming cost V 2 bases and J 0 bases, with 11 bases left between them. CDR3 coding DNA: TGTGCCAGCAGCTTACTTATGGGGGTCTCTGGGGCCAACGTCCTGACTTTC. It yields the protein CASSLLMGVSGANVLTF.

This chain uses TRBV9 with TRBJ2-6; TRBD2 agrees at 14 bases. In germline, CDR1 is SGDLS, CDR2 YYNGEE. The length of the CDR3 is 19 residues. Trimming took 0 bases from V and 1 from J; bases not matched to a gene: 3. CDR3 DNA sequence: TGTGCCAGCAGCGTAGGACTAGCGGGAGGGGGATCTGGGGCCAACGTCCTGACTTTC. It translates to CASSVGLAGGGSGANVLTF.

The gene calls are TRBV11-2 and TRBJ2-1, with 7 positions matching TRBD1. Germline trimming cut 3 bases from V and 0 bases from J; bases unmatched to any gene: 5. This CDR3 comprises 16 residues. Germline CDR1 reads SGHAT; CDR2 reads FQNNGV. The CDR3 bases are TGTGCCAGCAGCTTCGGACAGGCAAGCTCCTACAATGAGCAGTTCTTC. Its protein product is CASSFGQASSYNEQFF.

CDR3 bases: TGTGCCAGCAGTTCACAGGGCCTATATGAAAAACTGTTTTTT. Encoded protein: CASSSQGLYEKLFF. The chain combines TRBV6-1 with TRBJ1-4; TRBD1 is a possible D gene (6 bases). The CDR3 runs to 14 residues. Trimming took 5 bases from V and 6 from J, leaving 13 bases between them. Germline lookup yields CDR1 MNHNS and CDR2 SASEGT.

This clone was found once. The chain links TRBV5-1 to TRBJ2-6; D unresolved. Looked up from germline, CDR1 is SGHRS and CDR2 is YFSETQ. The CDR3 is 15 amino acids. The V end was cut by 1 base, the J end by 0 bases, with 5 bases between. The CDR3 DNA is TGCGCCAGCAGCTTGTTGGTCTCTGGGGCCAACGTCCTGACTTTC. It yields the protein CASSLLVSGANVLTF.